Below, 11 T cell receptor beta chains from the same sample are listed, as sequenced in a study of T cells after yellow fever vaccination. TCRdb re-called the 5' RACE reads with MiXCR, one entry per CDR3 protein. This repertoire shows about 630,000 distinct CDR3 sequences, 9% to 15% found once; its top ten account for 14% to 15%. This specimen consisted of PBMCs, obtained on the day of the yellow fever booster vaccination. Receptor source: a man under 40 who received the YFV17D yellow fever vaccine.

J is TRBJ1-5 and V is TRBV21-1; whether TRBD1, the table's D call, matches the DNA was not checked. TRBV21-1 is reported as a pseudogene. CDR3 length equals 14 residues. This CDR3 reads CASIRTGAYQPQHF. CDR3 coding DNA: TGTGCCAGCATCCGGACAGGGGCGTATCAGCCCCAGCATTTT.

V is TRBV12-3 or TRBV12-4 and J is TRBJ2-5; 10 positions match TRBD2. The CDR3 extends over 18 amino acids. J lost 5 bases, V lost 7 bases, and 19 bases had no gene match. The CDR3 here is CASTPPGASGSLVETQYF. CDR3 nucleotides: TGTGCCAGCACCCCACCCGGGGCTAGCGGGAGCTTGGTGGAGACCCAGTACTTC.

This clonotype was observed many times. A read error may produce the germline difference seen at one junction end. The V call is TRBV15, the J call TRBJ2-1; 10 bases are shared with TRBD2. Germline CDR1 reads LNHNV; CDR2 reads YYDKDF (reference sequence). The CDR3 is made up of 14 amino acids. The CDR3 loop reads CATSGARISGRLIF. The CDR3 DNA reads TGTGCCACCAGCGGCGCTCGCATTAGCGGGAGGTTGATCTTC.

J is TRBJ2-7 and V is TRBV20-1; D possibly corresponds to TRBD1 (6 bases). This CDR3 region has 19 residues. Trimming cost V 3 bases and J 3 bases, with 30 bases left between them. Germline V gene sequence: CDR1 DFQATT, CDR2 SNEGSKA (reference sequence). CDR3 region: CSARASRQVLRWTSYEQYF. The CDR3 DNA reads TGCAGTGCTAGGGCCTCGAGACAGGTCTTAAGATGGACAAGCTACGAGCAGTACTTC.

V is TRBV5-1 and J is TRBJ2-5; TRBD1 agrees at 9 bases. The germline gives CDR1 SGHRS, CDR2 YFSETQ. The J segment lost 3 bases and the V segment lost 0 bases, leaving 3 bases of the junction unmatched. CDR3 size: 15 residues. This CDR3 is CASSLGTGVEETQYF. Here the CDR3 DNA reads TGCGCCAGCAGCTTGGGGACAGGGGTAGAAGAGACCCAGTACTTC.

This chain links TRBV20-1 with TRBJ2-7; TRBD2 might be the D (5 bases). CDR1 and CDR2 from the germline V gene are DFQATT and SNEGSKA (reference sequence). This CDR3 has 20 amino acids. V was clipped by 3 bases and J by 3 bases, with 33 bases between them. CDR3 sequence (DNA): TGCAGTGCTAGGACGGGTGGAGCTCCGGGCAGCGGAGCCTTAGTCTACGAGCAGTACTTC. Residues: CSARTGGAPGSGALVYEQYF.

The chain uses TRBV19 and TRBJ2-1; 7 bases are shared with TRBD2. With V trimmed by 3 bases and J by 5 bases, 7 bases remained unmatched. This CDR3 spans 15 amino acids. Germline V gene sequence: CDR1 LNHDA, CDR2 SQIVND (reference sequence). CDR3 protein: CASSIASGANNEQFF. For the CDR3, the DNA is TGTGCCAGTAGTATTGCCAGCGGGGCTAACAATGAGCAGTTCTTC.

The chain is built from TRBV5-1 and TRBJ2-1, with TRBD2 matching over 9 bases. There are 15 residues in the CDR3. Unmatched junction bases numbered 5, after V lost 6 bases and J lost 1 base. Germline CDR1 SGHRS, CDR2 YFSETQ. The CDR3 here is CASKNSGSSYNEQFF. CDR3 in DNA: TGCGCCAGCAAGAATAGCGGGAGTTCCTACAATGAGCAGTTCTTC.

Many counts were recorded for this clonotype. Written as DNA, the CDR3 is TGTGCCAGCAGTCCTCCCGGTCAGAACACCGGGGAGCTGTTTTTT. It translates to CASSPPGQNTGELFF. The chain joins TRBV12-3 or TRBV12-4 to TRBJ2-2; D ambiguous. This CDR3 comprises 15 residues. Trimming shortened V by 5 bases and J by 1 base, and 11 bases separated the two germline ends.

This clonotype has a count of ten or more. V is TRBV29-1 and J is TRBJ1-1; D gene unclear. The CDR3 is made up of 15 amino acids. From germline, CDR1 is SQVTM and CDR2 ANQGSEA. V was trimmed by 3 bases and J by 1 base, leaving 15 bases between them. CDR3 region: CSVDGRLWRNTEAFF. CDR3 DNA sequence: TGCAGCGTTGATGGACGGTTGTGGAGGAACACTGAAGCTTTCTTT.

This chain links TRBV10-2 with TRBJ1-5; 7 bases agree with TRBD1. CDR3 size: 13 residues. CDR1 and CDR2 (germline): WSHSY, SAAADI. The trim removed 7 bases at V and 2 bases at J, leaving 2 bases unmatched. Here the CDR3 reads CASTGTGNQPQHF. The CDR3 DNA reads as TGCGCCAGCACCGGGACAGGCAATCAGCCCCAGCATTTT.